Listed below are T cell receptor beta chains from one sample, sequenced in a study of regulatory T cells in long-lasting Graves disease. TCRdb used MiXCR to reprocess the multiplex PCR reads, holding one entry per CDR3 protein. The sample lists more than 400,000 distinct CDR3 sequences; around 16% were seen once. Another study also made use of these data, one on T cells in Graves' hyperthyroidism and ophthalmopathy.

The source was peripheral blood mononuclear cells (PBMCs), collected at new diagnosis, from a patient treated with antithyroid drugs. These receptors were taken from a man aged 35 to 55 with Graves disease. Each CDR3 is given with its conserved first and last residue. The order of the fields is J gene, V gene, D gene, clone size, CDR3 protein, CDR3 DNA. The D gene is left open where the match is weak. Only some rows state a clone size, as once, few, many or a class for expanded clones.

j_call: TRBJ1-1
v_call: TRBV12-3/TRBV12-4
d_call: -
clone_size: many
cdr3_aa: CASSLVRESMNTEAFF
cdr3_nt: TGTGCCAGCAGTTTAGTACGGGAAAGTATGAACACTGAAGCTTTCTTT

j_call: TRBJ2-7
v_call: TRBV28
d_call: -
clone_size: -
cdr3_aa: CASKAPVLYEQYF
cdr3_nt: TGTGCCAGCAAGGCTCCCGTGCTCTACGAGCAGTACTTC

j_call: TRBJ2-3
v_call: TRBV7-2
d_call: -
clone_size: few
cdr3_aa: CASSGRRRTDTQYF
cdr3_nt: TGTGCCAGCAGCGGCAGGCGTCGCACAGATACGCAGTATTTT

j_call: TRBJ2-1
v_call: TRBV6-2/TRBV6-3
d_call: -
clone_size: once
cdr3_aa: CASSKTENEQFF
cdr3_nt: TGTGCCAGCAGTAAGACAGAGAATGAGCAGTTCTTC

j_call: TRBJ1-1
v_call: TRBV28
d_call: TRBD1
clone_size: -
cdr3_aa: CASSLKGGVTEAFF
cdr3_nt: TGTGCCAGCAGTCTCAAAGGGGGCGTCACTGAAGCTTTCTTT

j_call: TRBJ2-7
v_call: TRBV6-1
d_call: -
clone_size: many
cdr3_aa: CASSAGTRINEQYF
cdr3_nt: TGTGCCAGCAGTGCCGGGACAAGGATCAACGAGCAGTACTTC

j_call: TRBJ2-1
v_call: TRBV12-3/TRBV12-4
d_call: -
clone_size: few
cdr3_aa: CASSFGTGANEQLF
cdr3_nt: -

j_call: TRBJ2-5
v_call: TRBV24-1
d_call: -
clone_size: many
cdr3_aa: CATSDSGRTGETQYF
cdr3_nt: TGTGCCACCAGTGATTCCGGTAGGACTGGAGAGACCCAGTACTTC

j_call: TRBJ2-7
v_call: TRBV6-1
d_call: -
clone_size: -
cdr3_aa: CASSSAGLAYSYEQYF
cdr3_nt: TGTGCCAGCAGCTCTGCCGGATTAGCGTACTCCTACGAGCAGTACTTC

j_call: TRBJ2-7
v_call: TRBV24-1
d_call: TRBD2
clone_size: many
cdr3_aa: CATTGTRSVSYEQYF
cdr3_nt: TGTGCCACCACTGGGACTAGATCCGTCTCCTACGAGCAGTACTTC

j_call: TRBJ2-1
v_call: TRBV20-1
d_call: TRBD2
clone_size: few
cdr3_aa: CSAGLAGFSNEQFF
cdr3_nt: TGCAGTGCTGGACTAGCGGGATTCAGCAATGAGCAGTTCTTC

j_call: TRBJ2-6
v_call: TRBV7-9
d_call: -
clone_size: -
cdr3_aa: CASSPGGSKDVLTF
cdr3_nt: TGTGCCAGCAGCCCCGGAGGGTCGAAGGACGTCCTGACTTTC

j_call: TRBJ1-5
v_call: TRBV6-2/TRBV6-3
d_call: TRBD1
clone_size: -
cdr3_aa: CASSYRQGIDQPQHF
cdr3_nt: TGTGCCAGCAGTTATCGACAGGGGATTGATCAGCCCCAGCATTTT

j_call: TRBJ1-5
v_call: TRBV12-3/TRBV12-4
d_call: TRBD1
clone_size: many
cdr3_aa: CASSPGTGGPYSNQPQHF
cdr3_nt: TGTGCCAGCAGCCCTGGGACAGGGGGCCCCTATAGCAATCAGCCCCAGCATTTT

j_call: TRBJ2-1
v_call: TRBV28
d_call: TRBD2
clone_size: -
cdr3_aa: CASSFLGGSGSSYNEQFF
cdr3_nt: TGTGCCAGCAGTTTCCTAGGCGGTAGCGGGAGCTCCTACAATGAGCAGTTCTTC